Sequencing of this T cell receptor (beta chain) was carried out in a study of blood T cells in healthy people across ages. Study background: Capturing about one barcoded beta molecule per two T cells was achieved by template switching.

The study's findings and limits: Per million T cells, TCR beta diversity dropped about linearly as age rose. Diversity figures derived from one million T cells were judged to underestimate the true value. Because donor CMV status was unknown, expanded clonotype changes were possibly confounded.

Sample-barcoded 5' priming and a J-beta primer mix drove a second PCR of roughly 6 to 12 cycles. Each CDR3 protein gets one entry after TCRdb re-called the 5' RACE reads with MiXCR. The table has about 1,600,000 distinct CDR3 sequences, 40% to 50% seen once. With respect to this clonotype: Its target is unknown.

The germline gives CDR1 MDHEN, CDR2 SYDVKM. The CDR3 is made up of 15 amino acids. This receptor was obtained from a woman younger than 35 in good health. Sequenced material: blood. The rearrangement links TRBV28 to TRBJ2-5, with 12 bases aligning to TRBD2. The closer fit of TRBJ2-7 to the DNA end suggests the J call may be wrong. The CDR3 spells CASSEWTSGNYEQYF. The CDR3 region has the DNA TGTGCCAGCAGTGAATGGACTAGCGGGAACTACGAGCAGTACTTC.